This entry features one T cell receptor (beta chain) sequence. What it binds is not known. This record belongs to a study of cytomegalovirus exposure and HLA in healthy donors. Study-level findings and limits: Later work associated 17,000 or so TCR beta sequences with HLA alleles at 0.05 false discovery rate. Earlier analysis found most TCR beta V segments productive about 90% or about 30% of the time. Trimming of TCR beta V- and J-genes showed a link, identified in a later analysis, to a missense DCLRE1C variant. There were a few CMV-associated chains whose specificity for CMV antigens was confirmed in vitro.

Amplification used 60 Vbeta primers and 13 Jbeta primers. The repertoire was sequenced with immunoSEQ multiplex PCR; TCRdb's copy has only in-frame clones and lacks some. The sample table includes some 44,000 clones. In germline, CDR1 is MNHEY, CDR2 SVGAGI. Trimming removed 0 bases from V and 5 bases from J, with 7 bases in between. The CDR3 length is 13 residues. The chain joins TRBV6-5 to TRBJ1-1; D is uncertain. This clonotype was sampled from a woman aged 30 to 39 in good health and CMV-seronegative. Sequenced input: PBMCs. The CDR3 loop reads CASSYSPGTEAFF. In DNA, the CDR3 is TGTGCCAGCAGTTACTCCCCGGGGACTGAAGCTTTCTTT.